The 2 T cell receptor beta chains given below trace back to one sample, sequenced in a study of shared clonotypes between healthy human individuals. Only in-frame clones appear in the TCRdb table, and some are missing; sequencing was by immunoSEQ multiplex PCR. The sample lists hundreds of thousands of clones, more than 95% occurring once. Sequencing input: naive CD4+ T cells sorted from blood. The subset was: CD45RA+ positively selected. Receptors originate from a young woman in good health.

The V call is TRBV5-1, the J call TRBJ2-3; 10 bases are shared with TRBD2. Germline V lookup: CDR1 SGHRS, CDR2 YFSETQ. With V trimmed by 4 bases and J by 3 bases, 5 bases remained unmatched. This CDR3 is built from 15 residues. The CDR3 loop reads CASSDGAGGTDTQYF. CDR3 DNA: TGCGCCAGCAGCGATGGAGCGGGGGGGACAGATACGCAGTATTTT.

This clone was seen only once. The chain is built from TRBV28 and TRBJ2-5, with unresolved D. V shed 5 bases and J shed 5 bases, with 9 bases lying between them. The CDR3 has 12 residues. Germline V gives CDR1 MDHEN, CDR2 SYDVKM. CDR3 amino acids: CASSPSLETQYF. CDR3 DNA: TGTGCCAGCAGTCCTTCGCTGGAGACCCAGTACTTC.